Listed here are 12 T cell receptor beta chains from one sample, sequenced in a study of T cell responses to AZD1222 COVID-19 vaccine. The assay was immunoSEQ multiplex PCR, and TCRdb's table has in-frame clones only and misses some. The sample includes some 200,000 clones, over 80% seen only once; the top ten take around 5.8%. The sample consisted of peripheral blood, taken on day 0 of AZD1222 vaccination. These receptors all stem from an adult in good health.

The chain is built from TRBV28 and TRBJ2-7, with D perhaps TRBD1 or TRBD2 (5 bases each). The CDR3 covers 15 residues. Per the germline V gene, CDR1 is MDHEN and CDR2 is SYDVKM. V dropped 6 bases and J dropped 0 bases, with 15 bases sitting between them. The CDR3 DNA reads TGTGCCAGCAGGGCCGGGACCCCTCCCTCCTACGAGCAGTACTTC. It yields the protein CASRAGTPPSYEQYF.

The rearrangement joins TRBV11-1 to TRBJ2-7; D gene ambiguous. CDR1 and CDR2 (germline): SGHAT, FQDESV (reference sequence). This CDR3 contains 13 residues. Deletions cut 8 bases from V and 3 bases from J, with 14 bases between. The CDR3 reads CASSGALDYEQYF. Written as DNA, the CDR3 is TGTGCCAGCTCGGGCGCTTTAGACTACGAGCAGTACTTC.

The rearrangement joins TRBV9 to TRBJ2-3; TRBD2 matches 9 bases. Trimming took 3 bases from V and 8 from J; bases not matched to a gene: 10. The length of the CDR3 is 15 residues. Germline V gives CDR1 SGDLS, CDR2 YYNGEE. The CDR3 DNA reads TGTGCCAGCAGCGCAATAGCGGGAGTTCCCGGTACGCAGTATTTT. This translates into CASSAIAGVPGTQYF.

V is TRBV4-1 and J is TRBJ2-1; TRBD1 matches 8 bases. J lost 4 bases, V lost 4 bases, and 6 bases had no gene match. Germline CDR1 is MGHRA and CDR2 is YSYEKL. The CDR3 is 15 amino acids. The CDR3 region has the DNA TGCGCCAGCAGCCCTCAGGGGGCTTTGTACAATGAGCAGTTCTTC. This gives the protein CASSPQGALYNEQFF.

The chain has TRBV28 and TRBJ2-2; D ambiguous. CDR1 is MDHEN and CDR2 is SYDVKM in the germline V gene. The CDR3 has 16 residues. V lost 8 bases, J lost 2 bases, and 18 bases lay in between. The CDR3 DNA sequence: TGTGCCAGCTCCCCCGTTCAAGGAACCAACACCGGGGAGCTGTTTTTT. This sequence encodes CASSPVQGTNTGELFF.

Here the CDR3 reads CASSEPGSAGELFF. CDR3 DNA sequence: TGTGCCAGCAGTGAACCGGGGTCCGCCGGGGAGCTGTTTTTT. V gene TRBV25-1 combines with J gene TRBJ2-2; possibly TRBD2 for D (5 bases). The CDR3 spans 14 residues. V shed 2 bases and J shed 6 bases, with 10 bases lying between them. The germline V gene encodes CDR1 MGHDK and CDR2 SYGVNS.

The J gene is TRBJ1-1, the V gene TRBV30, with TRBD1 as a possible D gene (6 bases). The CDR3 covers 15 residues. V lost 2 bases and J 4 bases, leaving 17 bases between the germline ends. CDR1 is GTSNPN and CDR2 is SVGIG in the germline V gene (reference sequence). CDR3 DNA: TGTGCCTGGAGTTATCCGGGGGCACAACGCACTGAAGCTTTCTTT. Amino acid sequence: CAWSYPGAQRTEAFF.

The chain links TRBV2 to TRBJ2-4; tentative D call: TRBD2 (5 bases). The CDR3 length is 14 residues. In germline, CDR1 is SNHLY, CDR2 FYNNEI. The V and J ends lost 6 bases and 5 bases respectively, with 14 bases between them. This CDR3 is CASRDYPTQNIQYF. CDR3 nucleotide sequence: TGTGCCAGCAGAGACTACCCAACTCAAAACATTCAGTACTTC. The full variable domain, in which reference TRBV2 and TRBJ2-4 provide the parts outside the CDR3, is EPEVTQTPSHQVTQMGQEVILRCVPISNHLYFYWYRQILGQKVEFLVSFYNNEISEKSEIFDDQFSVERPDGSNFTLKIRSTKLEDSAMYFCASRDYPTQNIQYFGAGTRLSVL.

The gene calls are TRBV18 and TRBJ1-5; D remains ambiguous. Trimming stripped 0 bases from V and 2 bases from J, with 14 bases between. The V gene's germline CDR1 is KGHSH and CDR2 LQKENI. CDR3 length: 17 amino acids. The CDR3 DNA reads as TGTGCCAGCTCACCACCTGGACGTTCGATTGGCAATCAGCCCCAGCATTTT. Translation gives CASSPPGRSIGNQPQHF.

In this sample, this clone turned up a few times. The V and J genes are TRBV19 and TRBJ2-2; possible D gene TRBD1, 5 bases. Germline V gene lookup returns CDR1 LNHDA and CDR2 SQIVND (reference sequence). The CDR3 extends over 13 amino acids. V dropped 2 bases and J dropped 6 bases, with 7 bases sitting between them. CDR3 amino acids: CASSIRQPGELFF. The CDR3 DNA sequence: TGTGCCAGTAGTATACGACAGCCCGGGGAGCTGTTTTTT.

This chain links TRBV2 with TRBJ2-2; D perhaps matches TRBD1 (6 bases). Germline values: CDR1 SNHLY, CDR2 FYNNEI. The V and J ends lost 8 bases and 1 base respectively, with 14 bases between them. CDR3 length: 15 residues. CDR3 in DNA: TGTGCCAGCCGCGCCTGGACAGAGAACACCGGGGAGCTGTTTTTT. Amino acid sequence: CASRAWTENTGELFF.

This sequence joins TRBV6-1 and TRBJ2-4; the D is unclear. The CDR3 length is 15 residues. Germline CDR1 MNHNS, CDR2 SASEGT. The germline V and J ends were trimmed by 3 bases and 3 bases, with 12 bases remaining between them. As DNA, the CDR3 is TGTGCCAGCAGTGATTGGTCCTCTGGCAAAAACATTCAGTACTTC. Translating gives CASSDWSSGKNIQYF.